The 27 T cell receptor beta chains in this list originate from one sample, sequenced in a study of cytomegalovirus exposure and HLA in healthy donors. Researchers ran the PCR with 60 Vbeta and 13 Jbeta primers. TCRdb's table, derived via immunoSEQ multiplex PCR, lists solely in-frame clones and lacks some. The sample has under 150,000 clones, about 87% seen once. The sample taken for sequencing was PBMCs. Receptors originate from a woman in her thirties in good health and CMV-seronegative.

This chain connects TRBV10-3 to TRBJ2-2; TRBD1 might be the D (6 bases). The CDR3 contains 13 residues. From germline, CDR1 is ENHRY and CDR2 SYGVKD. V lost 6 bases to trimming and J lost 3 bases, with 8 bases between them. For the CDR3, the DNA is TGTGCCATCAGATGGACAGACACCGGGGAGCTGTTTTTT. It is translated as CAIRWTDTGELFF.

The chain has TRBV9 and TRBJ1-1; D is ambiguous. The V end was cut by 4 bases, the J end by 1 base, with 8 bases between. Germline CDR1 is SGDLS and CDR2 is YYNGEE. The CDR3 is 13 residues long. The CDR3 here is CASSPRENTEAFF. CDR3 bases: TGTGCCAGCAGCCCCCGAGAGAACACTGAAGCTTTCTTT.

The count of this clone is one. The chain links TRBV27 to TRBJ1-5; 8 bases are shared with TRBD1. The CDR3 has 14 amino acids. V lost 4 bases to trimming and J lost 1 base; unmatched junction nucleotides: 0. Per the germline V gene, CDR1 is MNHEY and CDR2 is SMNVEV (reference sequence). The CDR3 nucleotides are TGTGCCAGCAGTTGGACAGGGAGCAATCAGCCCCAGCATTTT. Its protein product is CASSWTGSNQPQHF.

The chain couples TRBV5-4 to TRBJ2-1; D call uncertain. Germline V gene data show CDR1 as SGHNT and CDR2 as YYREEE (reference sequence). The length of the CDR3 is 12 residues. V lost 0 bases to trimming and J lost 9 bases, with 7 bases between them. The CDR3, as DNA: TGTGCCAGCAGCTTGGGTATTCGTGAGCAGTTCTTC. Its protein product is CASSLGIREQFF. The whole variable domain, filled in from reference TRBV5-4 and TRBJ2-1, reads ETGVTQSPTHLIKTRGQQVTLRCSSQSGHNTVSWYQQALGQGPQFIFQYYREEENGRGNFPPRFSGLQFPNYSSELNVNALELDDSALYLCASSLGIREQFFGPGTRLTVL.

This chain links TRBV7-6 with TRBJ1-1; TRBD1 matches at 10 bases. V lost 1 base and J lost 7; bases outside the gene matches: 6. The CDR3 loop spans 15 amino acids. Per the germline V gene, CDR1 is SGHVS and CDR2 is FNYEAQ. The chain's CDR3 is CASSLGTGDRGEAFF. The DNA for the CDR3 is TGTGCCAGCAGCTTAGGAACGGGGGACAGGGGTGAAGCTTTCTTT.

The rearrangement uses TRBV27 and TRBJ1-1, with TRBD1 identical over 7 bases. This CDR3 comprises 13 residues. The trim removed 6 bases at V and 2 bases at J, leaving 3 bases unmatched. Per the germline V gene, CDR1 is MNHEY and CDR2 is SMNVEV (reference sequence). The CDR3 loop reads CASSDRVNTEAFF. DNA of the CDR3: TGTGCCAGCAGCGACAGGGTTAACACTGAAGCTTTCTTT.

The chain couples TRBV9 to TRBJ1-6; D remains ambiguous. V was trimmed by 0 bases and J by 3 bases, leaving 10 bases between them. The germline CDR1 and CDR2 sequences are SGDLS and YYNGEE. This CDR3 is 16 amino acids long. As DNA, the CDR3 is TGTGCCAGCAGCGTAGGGGCGGGGTTCTATAATTCACCCCTCCACTTT. Translated, it gives CASSVGAGFYNSPLHF.

This clone was found a few times. The V gene is TRBV7-9, the J gene TRBJ2-1, with TRBD1 matching 7 bases. Unmatched junction bases numbered 4, after V lost 2 bases and J lost 3 bases. Germline V gene sequence: CDR1 SEHNR, CDR2 FQNEAQ (reference sequence). This CDR3 comprises 15 residues. This chain's CDR3 is CASSLWDRDYNEQFF. The CDR3, as DNA: TGTGCCAGCAGCTTATGGGACAGAGACTACAATGAGCAGTTCTTC.

This chain joins TRBV6-6 and TRBJ1-1; tentatively, D is TRBD1 (6 bases). V gave up 7 bases and J gave up 11 bases, with 20 bases separating them. The CDR3 spans 13 residues. Germline CDR1 reads MNHNY; CDR2 reads SVGAGI (reference sequence). In nucleotides, the CDR3 is TGTGCCAGCATCCCCCCGGGACACCCACGTGCTTTCTTT. This sequence encodes CASIPPGHPRAFF.

The V call is TRBV15, the J call TRBJ2-5; TRBD2 matches 10 bases. Germline V gives CDR1 LNHNV, CDR2 YYDKDF (reference sequence). Germline trimming cut 0 bases from V and 9 bases from J; bases unmatched to any gene: 13. This CDR3 region has 17 residues. CDR3 DNA sequence: TGTGCCACCAGCAGAGATAGGATGCCTAGCGGGAGTGGGGCCCAGTACTTC. It translates to CATSRDRMPSGSGAQYF.

The gene calls are TRBV28 and TRBJ2-7, with D possibly matching TRBD2 (7 bases). The germline V and J ends were trimmed by 5 bases and 0 bases, with 17 bases remaining between them. Germline-derived CDR1 and CDR2 are MDHEN and SYDVKM. This CDR3 spans 16 amino acids. This CDR3 reads CASSRRGGFNSYEQYF. DNA for the CDR3: TGTGCCAGCAGTCGTAGGGGGGGGTTCAACTCCTACGAGCAGTACTTC.

The chain links TRBV7-8 to TRBJ1-1; a possible D gene is TRBD1 (5 bases). Per germline, CDR1 SGHVS and CDR2 FQNEAQ. V was pared by 1 base and J by 5 bases, with 11 bases between. The CDR3 spans 14 residues. The CDR3 loop is CASSLGGGGTEAFF. In DNA form, the CDR3 reads TGTGCCAGCAGCTTAGGCGGGGGAGGAACTGAAGCTTTCTTT. The whole variable domain, filled in from reference TRBV7-8 and TRBJ1-1, reads GAGVSQSPRYKVAKRGQDVALRCDPISGHVSLFWYQQALGQGPEFLTYFQNEAQLDKSGLPSDRFFAERPEGSVSTLKIQRTQQEDSAVYLCASSLGGGGTEAFFGQGTRLTVV.

This chain links TRBV5-8 with TRBJ2-1, with D perhaps TRBD2 (5 bases). Germline CDR1 reads SGHTS; CDR2 reads YDEGEE. CDR3 size: 14 residues. V shed 0 bases and J shed 4 bases, with 8 bases lying between them. The CDR3 region is CASSLDGLYNEQFF. The CDR3 DNA follows: TGTGCCAGCAGCTTGGACGGACTTTACAATGAGCAGTTCTTC.

This clone was seen a handful of times. The CDR3 bases are TGTGCCAGCGGATATCACAGGGGGCGGGATGAGCAGTTCTTC. Residues: CASGYHRGRDEQFF. The V gene is TRBV5-5, the J gene TRBJ2-1; TRBD1 matches at 9 bases. V shed 7 bases, J shed 8 bases, and the junction held 10 bases outside the gene matches. The CDR3 is 14 residues long. The germline V gene encodes CDR1 SGHKS and CDR2 YYEKEE (reference sequence).

This rearrangement joins TRBV28 to TRBJ2-1; D remains unclear. CDR1 is MDHEN and CDR2 is SYDVKM in the germline V gene. This CDR3 region has 10 residues. The V end lost 6 bases, the J end lost 7 bases, and 4 bases lay between the germline ends. The CDR3 region is CASSQNEQFF. CDR3 bases: TGTGCCAGCAGCCAGAATGAGCAGTTCTTC.

J is TRBJ2-5 and V is TRBV19; TRBD2 is a possible D gene (6 bases). Trimming removed 3 bases from V and 6 bases from J, with 11 bases in between. This CDR3 comprises 13 residues. Germline V gene lookup returns CDR1 LNHDA and CDR2 SQIVND (reference sequence). The chain's CDR3 is CASSIGGDKTQYF. DNA for the CDR3: TGTGCCAGTAGTATCGGAGGGGATAAGACCCAGTACTTC. The complete variable domain, with remaining parts taken from reference TRBV19 and TRBJ2-5, reads DGGITQSPKYLFRKEGQNVTLSCEQNLNHDAMYWYRQDPGQGLRLIYYSQIVNDFQKGDIAEGYSVSREKKESFPLTVTSAQKNPTAFYLCASSIGGDKTQYFGPGTRLLVL.

V usage is TRBV4-1 and J usage is TRBJ2-6; 7 bases line up with TRBD2. CDR3 length: 17 residues. The germline CDR1 and CDR2 sequences are MGHRA and YSYEKL. V lost 1 base and J lost 0; bases outside the gene matches: 3. The CDR3 DNA is TGCGCCAGCAGCCAAGCCCGGGGGGTCTCTGGGGCCAACGTCCTGACTTTC. It translates to CASSQARGVSGANVLTF.

The V and J genes are TRBV27 and TRBJ2-7; 7 nucleotides agree with TRBD1. The CDR3 spans 14 residues. J gave up 2 bases and V 8 bases, and 9 bases lay outside the gene matches. The V gene's germline CDR1 is MNHEY and CDR2 SMNVEV (reference sequence). This CDR3 is CASSIRQGTYEQYF. The DNA for the CDR3 is TGTGCCAGCTCAATAAGACAGGGAACCTACGAGCAGTACTTC.

The chain recombines TRBV9 with TRBJ1-5, with TRBD1 matching 10 bases. This CDR3 comprises 14 residues. The V segment lost 4 bases and the J segment 5 bases; nucleotides outside the gene matches: 3. Germline lookup yields CDR1 SGDLS and CDR2 YYNGEE. For the CDR3, the DNA is TGTGCCAGCAGCCAGACAGGGGGCGATCAGCCCCAGCATTTT. This gives the protein CASSQTGGDQPQHF.

This CDR3 reads CASSGTGDGQNIQYF. The CDR3, as DNA: TGTGCCAGCAGTGGAACAGGGGATGGACAAAACATTCAGTACTTC. The J gene is TRBJ2-4, the V gene TRBV6-6; 7 bases line up with TRBD1. V lost 5 bases, J lost 5 bases, and 9 bases stayed unmatched. The CDR3 runs to 15 residues. CDR1 and CDR2 (germline): MNHNY, SVGAGI (reference sequence).

CDR3 sequence (DNA): TGTGCCAGCAGTTTATCAAGGGGGCGCTACGGACTGGTCACTGAAGCTTTCTTT. It translates to CASSLSRGRYGLVTEAFF. The chain is built from TRBV27 and TRBJ1-1; 7 bases are shared with TRBD1. This CDR3 contains 18 residues. The trim removed 0 bases at V and 4 bases at J, leaving 14 bases unmatched. Germline CDR1 is MNHEY and CDR2 is SMNVEV (reference sequence).

V gene TRBV2 combines with J gene TRBJ2-7; TRBD2 agrees at 13 bases. V shed 6 bases and J 1 base; nucleotides not matched to a gene: 6. Germline V gives CDR1 SNHLY, CDR2 FYNNEI. The CDR3 contains 16 residues. CDR3 in DNA: TGTGCCAGCAGAGGACTAGCGGGAGTAATATCCTACGAGCAGTACTTC. Amino acids: CASRGLAGVISYEQYF.

The chain joins TRBV5-1 to TRBJ1-1, with D maybe TRBD1 (5 bases). The CDR3 is 13 amino acids. In germline, CDR1 is SGHRS, CDR2 YFSETQ. V was cut by 4 bases and J by 1 base, with 8 bases left in between. The CDR3 coding sequence is TGCGCCAGCAGCCCCCAGGGGAACACTGAAGCTTTCTTT. Its protein is CASSPQGNTEAFF.

The DNA for the CDR3 is TGTGCCAGCAGCCAAGATCTCGGGACAGGGTCCTACGAGCAGTACTTC. It specifies CASSQDLGTGSYEQYF. The chain recombines TRBV14 with TRBJ2-7; 9 bases match TRBD1. Trimming took 0 bases from V and 1 from J; bases not matched to a gene: 4. The CDR3 spans 16 residues. CDR1 SGHDN and CDR2 FVKESK come from the germline V gene.

The rearrangement uses TRBV27 and TRBJ2-7, with TRBD2 matching 7 bases. This CDR3 has 14 amino acids. The V and J ends lost 5 bases and 0 bases, in that order; junction bases with no gene match: 4. Germline V gives CDR1 MNHEY, CDR2 SMNVEV (reference sequence). The CDR3 sequence is CASSPRTSSYEQYF. The CDR3 bases are TGTGCCAGCAGTCCCCGGACTAGCTCCTACGAGCAGTACTTC.

This rearrangement joins TRBV28 to TRBJ1-2, with 7 bases identical to TRBD1. CDR1 and CDR2 from the germline V gene are MDHEN and SYDVKM. V was clipped by 5 bases and J by 8 bases; unmatched bases: 11. The CDR3 consists of 14 residues. The CDR3: CASSAPGTVRGYTF. The CDR3 region has the DNA TGTGCCAGCAGTGCACCCGGGACAGTAAGAGGCTACACCTTC.

In this sample, this clone turned up a few times. The genes are TRBV6-4 and TRBJ2-2; D possibly corresponds to TRBD1 (6 bases). V lost 7 bases and J 3 bases, leaving 9 bases between the germline ends. Germline V gives CDR1 MRHNA, CDR2 SNTAGT. The CDR3 length is 13 residues. Written as DNA, the CDR3 is TGTGCCAGCACCGAGGGGGACACCGGGGAGCTGTTTTTT. The encoded protein is CASTEGDTGELFF.